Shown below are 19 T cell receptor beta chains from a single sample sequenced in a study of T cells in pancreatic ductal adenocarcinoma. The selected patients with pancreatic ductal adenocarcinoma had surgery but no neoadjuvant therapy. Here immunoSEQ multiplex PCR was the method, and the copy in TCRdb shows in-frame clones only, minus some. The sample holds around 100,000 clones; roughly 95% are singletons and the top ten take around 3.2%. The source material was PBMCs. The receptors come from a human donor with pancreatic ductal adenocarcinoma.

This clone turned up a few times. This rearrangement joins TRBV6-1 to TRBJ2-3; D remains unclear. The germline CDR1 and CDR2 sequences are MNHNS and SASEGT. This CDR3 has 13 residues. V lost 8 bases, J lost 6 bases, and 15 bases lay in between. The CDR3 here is CASGSTRSDTQYF. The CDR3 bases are TGTGCCAGCGGTTCAACCAGGTCGGATACGCAGTATTTT.

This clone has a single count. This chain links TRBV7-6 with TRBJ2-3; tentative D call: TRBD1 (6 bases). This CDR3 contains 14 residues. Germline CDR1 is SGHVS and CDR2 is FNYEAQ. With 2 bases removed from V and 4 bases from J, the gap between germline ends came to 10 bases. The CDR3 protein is CASSLIQGADTQYF. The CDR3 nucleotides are TGTGCCAGCAGCTTAATACAGGGCGCAGATACGCAGTATTTT.

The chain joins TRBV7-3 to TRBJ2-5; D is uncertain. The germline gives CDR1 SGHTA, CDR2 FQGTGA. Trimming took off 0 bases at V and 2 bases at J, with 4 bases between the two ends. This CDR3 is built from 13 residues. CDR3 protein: CASSLTPQETQYF. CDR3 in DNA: TGTGCCAGCAGCTTAACTCCACAAGAGACCCAGTACTTC.

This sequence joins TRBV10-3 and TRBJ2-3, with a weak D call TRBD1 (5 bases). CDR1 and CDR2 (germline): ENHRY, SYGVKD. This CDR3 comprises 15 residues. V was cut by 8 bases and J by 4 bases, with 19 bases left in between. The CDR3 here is CAIASGQGPADTQYF. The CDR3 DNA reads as TGTGCCATCGCAAGTGGGCAGGGCCCCGCAGATACGCAGTATTTT.

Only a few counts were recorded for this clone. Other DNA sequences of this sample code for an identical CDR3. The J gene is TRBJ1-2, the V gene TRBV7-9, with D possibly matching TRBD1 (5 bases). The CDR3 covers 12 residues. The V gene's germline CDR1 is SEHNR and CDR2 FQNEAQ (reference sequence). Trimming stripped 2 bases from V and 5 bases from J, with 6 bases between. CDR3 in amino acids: CASSLQGYGYTF. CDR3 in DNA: TGTGCCAGCAGCTTACAGGGTTATGGCTACACCTTC.

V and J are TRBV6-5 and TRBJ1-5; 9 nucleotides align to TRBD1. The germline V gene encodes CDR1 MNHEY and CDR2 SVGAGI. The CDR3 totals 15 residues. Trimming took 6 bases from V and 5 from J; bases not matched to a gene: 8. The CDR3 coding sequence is TGTGCCAGCAGGTTGACAGGGGGTCGGGATCAGCCCCAGCATTTT. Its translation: CASRLTGGRDQPQHF.

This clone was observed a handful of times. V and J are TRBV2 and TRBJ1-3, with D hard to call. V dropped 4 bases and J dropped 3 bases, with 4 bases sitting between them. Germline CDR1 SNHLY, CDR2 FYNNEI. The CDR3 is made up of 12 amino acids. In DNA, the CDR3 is TGTGCCAGCAGTGGAGATGGAAACACCATATATTTT. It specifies CASSGDGNTIYF.

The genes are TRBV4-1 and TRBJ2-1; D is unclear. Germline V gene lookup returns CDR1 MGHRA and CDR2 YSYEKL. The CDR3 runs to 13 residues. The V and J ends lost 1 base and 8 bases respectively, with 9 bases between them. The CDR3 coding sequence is TGCGCCAGCAGCCAAGTCCTGAGATATGAGCAGTTCTTC. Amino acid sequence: CASSQVLRYEQFF.

The CDR3: CASSPFGLTYEQYF. The CDR3 bases are TGCGCCAGCAGCCCGTTCGGACTGACCTACGAGCAGTACTTC. The V call is TRBV4-1, the J call TRBJ2-7, with D tentatively TRBD2 (5 bases). The CDR3 sequence is 14 residues long. V lost 4 bases to trimming and J lost 2 bases, with 12 bases between them. Germline V gives CDR1 MGHRA, CDR2 YSYEKL.

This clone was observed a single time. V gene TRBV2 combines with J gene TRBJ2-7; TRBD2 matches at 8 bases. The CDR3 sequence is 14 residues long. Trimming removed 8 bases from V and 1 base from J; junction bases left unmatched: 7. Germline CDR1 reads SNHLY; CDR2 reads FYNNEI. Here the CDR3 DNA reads TGTGCCAGCGGAGCTAGCGGGCAGTCCTACGAGCAGTACTTC. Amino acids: CASGASGQSYEQYF.

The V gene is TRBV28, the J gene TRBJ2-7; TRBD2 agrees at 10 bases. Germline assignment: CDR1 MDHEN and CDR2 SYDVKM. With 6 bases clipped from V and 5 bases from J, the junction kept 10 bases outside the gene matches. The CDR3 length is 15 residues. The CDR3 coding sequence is TGTGCCAGCAGAACTAGCGGGGCGGAACTCAACGAGCAGTACTTC. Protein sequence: CASRTSGAELNEQYF.

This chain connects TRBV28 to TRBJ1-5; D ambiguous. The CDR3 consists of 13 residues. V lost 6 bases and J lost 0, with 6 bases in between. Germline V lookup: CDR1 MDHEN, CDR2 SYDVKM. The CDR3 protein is CASRQYSNQPQHF. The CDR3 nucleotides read TGTGCCAGCAGACAGTATAGCAATCAGCCCCAGCATTTT.

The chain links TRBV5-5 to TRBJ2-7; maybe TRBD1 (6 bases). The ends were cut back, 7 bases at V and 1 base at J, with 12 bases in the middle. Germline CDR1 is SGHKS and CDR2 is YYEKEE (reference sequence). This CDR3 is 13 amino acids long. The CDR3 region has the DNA TGTGCCAGCCATTGGGGGCCGTCCTACGAGCAGTACTTC. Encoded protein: CASHWGPSYEQYF.

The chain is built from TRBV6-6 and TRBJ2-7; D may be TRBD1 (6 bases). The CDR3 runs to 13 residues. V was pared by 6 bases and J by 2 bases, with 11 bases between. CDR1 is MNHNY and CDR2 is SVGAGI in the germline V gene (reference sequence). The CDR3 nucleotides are TGTGCCAGCAGGGCAGGGGCCGCCTACGAGCAGTACTTC. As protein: CASRAGAAYEQYF.

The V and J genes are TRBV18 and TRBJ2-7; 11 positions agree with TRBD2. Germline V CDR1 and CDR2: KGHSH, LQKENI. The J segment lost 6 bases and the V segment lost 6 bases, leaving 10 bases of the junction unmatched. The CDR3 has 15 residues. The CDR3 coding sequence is TGTGCCAGCTCGTCACTAGCGGGAGAGGTCGGCGAGCAGTACTTC. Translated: CASSSLAGEVGEQYF.

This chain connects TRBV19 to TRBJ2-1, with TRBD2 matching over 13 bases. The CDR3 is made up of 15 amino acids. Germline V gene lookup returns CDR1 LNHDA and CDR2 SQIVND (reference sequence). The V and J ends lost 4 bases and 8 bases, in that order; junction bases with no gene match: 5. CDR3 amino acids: CASSTGLAGVYEQFF. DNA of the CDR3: TGTGCCAGTAGTACCGGACTAGCGGGAGTCTATGAGCAGTTCTTC.

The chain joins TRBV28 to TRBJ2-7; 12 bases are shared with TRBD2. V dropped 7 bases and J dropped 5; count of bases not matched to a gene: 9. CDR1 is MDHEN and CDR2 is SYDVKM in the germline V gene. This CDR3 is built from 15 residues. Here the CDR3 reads CASTTETSGSDEQYF. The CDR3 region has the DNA TGTGCCAGCACCACCGAGACTAGCGGGAGTGACGAGCAGTACTTC.

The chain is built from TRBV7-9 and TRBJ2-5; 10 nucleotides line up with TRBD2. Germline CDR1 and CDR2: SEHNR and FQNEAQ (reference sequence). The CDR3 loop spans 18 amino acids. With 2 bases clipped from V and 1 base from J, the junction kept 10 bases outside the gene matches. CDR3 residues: CASSLPRGLADLQETQYF. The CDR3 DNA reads TGTGCCAGCAGCTTACCTCGCGGACTAGCGGACCTCCAAGAGACCCAGTACTTC.

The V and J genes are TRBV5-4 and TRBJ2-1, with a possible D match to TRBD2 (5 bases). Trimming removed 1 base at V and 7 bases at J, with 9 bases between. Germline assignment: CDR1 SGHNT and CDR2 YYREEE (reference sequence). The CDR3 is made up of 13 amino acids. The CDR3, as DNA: TGTGCCAGCAGCTTGCCGCGGGCAAATGAGCAGTTCTTC. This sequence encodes CASSLPRANEQFF.